This T cell receptor (beta chain) was sequenced for a study of blood T cell repertoires in COVID-19 (dated by TCRdb to 2018 to 2021). With regard to the full study: Samples covering the acute and convalescent phases of COVID-19 were provided by collaborators in the United States, Italy and Spain. A de-identified subject ID, COVID-19 status, age in years and sex were almost always included in the sample metadata. HLA class I and class II types, where available, came from metadata supplied by the sample provider rather than from assay-based typing. Samples were obtained from the ongoing ImmuneRACE study (first 160 participants) and from about 1,300 subjects provided by 6 global collaborators. Subjects who had been exposed to COVID-19, were actively infected with it, or had recovered from it provided the deeply sampled blood TCRbeta repertoires that made up the dataset. The prospective study material was composed of cDNA or gDNA derived from T cells, B-cell-depleted T cells, or PBMCs. The repertoires were released in a freely available public database intended as a resource for research on the immune response to SARS-CoV-2. Results and caveats for the whole study, not just this receptor: How much clinical and demographic metadata was included differed by source and by participant, and the metadata was provided uncurated.

For this clone: Its antigen remains undetermined. It has no much larger one-base neighbor in the sample; base qualities were not kept.

CDR1 MNHEY and CDR2 SMNVEV were looked up in the germline V gene (reference sequence). From the cysteine through the phenylalanine, the CDR3 covers 14 amino acids. The sequence is cut down to CDR3 DNA, 42 bases in frame from base 1. V is trimmed back by 10 bases and J by 3 bases, and the junction contains 9 bases that no gene match accounts for. Whole blood was collected in K2EDTA tubes by collaborating institutions according to the institutions' own protocols. For TCRbeta analysis, collaborators shipped samples in one of three forms: frozen whole blood, isolated PBMCs, or DNA extracted from either of those sample types. The immunoSEQ Assay, a bias-controlled multiplex PCR, was used to amplify TCRbeta CDR3 regions from genomic DNA. The original methods were these. The number of nucleated cells in each sample was estimated from the amplification of reference gene primers within the assay. To quantify the absolute abundance of each unique TCRbeta CDR3 rearrangement, sequence reads were collapsed and filtered. For each sample, productive Simpson clonality was calculated by taking the square root of Simpson's diversity index across productive rearrangements. Entries here come from immuneACCESS through TCRdb and include only in-frame sequences with V and J called. Some clones fail to appear in such tables; in the studies checked, an unresolved V gene covers under half of the shortfall, and the cause of the remainder is unknown. That table gives V, J and clone size, and the DNA gave D and trimming. For this sample there are 90,000 to 95,000 clones; more than 75% appear just once. The biggest ten clones account for 4.8% of the sample.

The receptor chain draws on TRBV27 and TRBJ1-2; 9 middle bases align to TRBD1. The receptor was derived from a woman of 80 years or more with active COVID-19. Material: peripheral blood. The nucleotide sequence is TGTGCCACCAGAAGACAGGGGGTTGACTATGGCTACACCTTC. Translated, it reads CATRRQGVDYGYTF.